The sequence of this TCR beta chain was determined in a study of T-cell reconstitution after alpha-beta-depleted transplantation in children. Notes on the study in general: Reported findings indicate that, about two months after transplant, alpha-beta T cells came from several hundred expanded clones, which were derived from non-depleted graft cells. T-cell counts and diversity at one year post-transplant came mainly from newly produced T cells.

A library of TCRbeta sequences, prepared with unique molecular identifiers, was generated. TCRdb reprocessed the PCR reads with MiXCR, giving one entry per CDR3 protein. The table has some 840,000 distinct CDR3 sequences, about 16% seen once. The V end lost 0 bases, the J end lost 1 base, and 9 bases lay between the germline ends. CDR1 is SGHRS, CDR2 YFSETQ, per germline. This CDR3 has 15 residues. This clonotype was seen repeatedly, ten times or more. Its matching antigen is unknown. This clonotype was sampled from a male patient under 18 who had a stem cell transplant for acute lymphoblastic leukemia, so the T cells may come from the graft donor. V and J are TRBV5-1 and TRBJ2-3; D is possibly TRBD1 (6 bases). The material was PBMCs, mostly from graft donor cells, obtained 360 days after TCRalphabeta/CD19-depleted stem cell transplant. The CDR3 DNA follows: TGCGCCAGCAGCTTGGTCCCAGGGGGCACAGATACGCAGTATTTT. It specifies CASSLVPGGTDTQYF.